Only a few counts were recorded for the clone carrying this T cell receptor (beta chain). Antigen: not known. The CDR3 runs 10 residues. Trimming cost V 3 bases and J 4 bases, with 3 bases left between them. The germline gives CDR1 GTSNPN, CDR2 SVGIG (reference sequence). Every isolated RNA sample was fully reverse transcribed, so sequencing captured expressed TCRB transcripts. The average read count of naive, central memory and regulatory T cell samples was approximately 3.5 million. Repertoires were generated with immunoSEQ multiplex PCR, while TCRdb's copy carries only in-frame clones and drops some. The table includes approximately 130,000 clones, roughly 17% detected once. This specimen comes from a study of beta chain features in type 1 diabetes. Study-wide points: All four CD4+ subsets from Type 1 diabetes patients carried moderately but significantly shorter TCRB CDR3s.

Using CD45RO/CCR7/CD25/CD127/CD95/CD27, CD4+ naive, central memory, regulatory and stem cell-like memory cells were sorted. The sample was central memory CD4+ T cells from blood. This receptor was obtained from a man between 18 and 35 years old with type 1 diabetes. The rearrangement uses TRBV30 and TRBJ2-5, with no clear D. The CDR3 spells CAWRIETQYF. CDR3 sequence (DNA): TGTGCCTGGAGGATAGAGACCCAGTACTTC.